This is a list of T cell receptor beta chains from one sample in a study of shared clonotypes between healthy human individuals. Profiled with immunoSEQ multiplex PCR; TCRdb holds only in-frame clones, not every one. In the table there are around 2,000,000 clones, around 96% of which are singletons. Material: naive CD8+ T cells sorted from blood. The receptors were sampled from a man aged 18 to 29 in good health. Both conserved end residues are part of each CDR3. D genes are given only for firm matches. Rows may omit the clone size; those that give it use once, few, many or a size class.

d_gene | j_gene | v_gene | abundance | CDR3aa | CDR3nt
. | TRBJ1-1 | TRBV7-2 | . | CASSLVGGSF | TGTGCCAGCAGCTTAGTGGGCGGGAGCTTT
TRBD1 | TRBJ2-7 | TRBV5-1 | . | CASSPRQPGTGPYEQYF | TGCGCCAGCAGCCCAAGACAACCCGGGACAGGCCCCTACGAGCAGTACTTC
TRBD1 | TRBJ2-2 | TRBV6-5 | . | CASRPGQGTAGELFF | TGTGCCAGCAGACCGGGACAGGGCACAGCCGGGGAGCTGTTTTTT
. | TRBJ1-2 | TRBV28 | . | CASSSTGMDGYTF | TGTGCCAGCAGTTCCACAGGGATGGATGGCTACACCTTC
. | TRBJ1-6 | TRBV9 | . | CASSVGGDNSPLHF | TGTGCCAGCAGCGTAGGAGGTGATAATTCACCCCTCCACTTT
TRBD2 | TRBJ2-3 | TRBV11-2 | . | CASRPAGGDTQYF | TGTGCCAGCAGGCCAGCGGGGGGGGATACGCAGTATTTT
TRBD1 | TRBJ1-2 | TRBV6-5 | . | CASSRGQGADGYTF | TGTGCCAGCAGCCGCGGACAGGGGGCTGATGGCTACACCTTC
. | TRBJ1-6 | TRBV27 | . | CASSLSHPSDSSYNSPLHF | TGTGCCAGCAGTTTATCTCATCCCTCGGACAGCTCCTATAATTCACCCCTCCACTTT
. | TRBJ1-2 | TRBV5-8 | few | CASSLGQGSYGYTF | TGTGCCAGCAGCTTGGGGCAGGGGAGCTATGGCTACACCTTC
. | TRBJ2-7 | TRBV30 | . | CAWSVGGVSYEQYF | TGTGCCTGGAGTGTGGGCGGGGTTTCCTACGAGCAGTACTTC
. | TRBJ1-5 | TRBV10-2 | . | CASSDSDGLAGGPQHF | TGCGCCAGCAGCGACTCCGACGGGCTGGCGGGGGGGCCCCAGCATTTT
TRBD2 | TRBJ2-3 | TRBV11-2 | . | CASSLIGRLAGGLGDTQYF | TGTGCCAGCAGCTTAATTGGGAGACTAGCGGGGGGCCTAGGTGATACGCAGTATTTT
. | TRBJ1-4 | TRBV2 | once | CASSEATGLTNEKLFF | TGTGCCAGCAGCGAGGCCACAGGGTTAACTAATGAAAAACTGTTTTTT
TRBD2 | TRBJ2-2 | TRBV5-4 | once | CASSWGSGAGELFF | TGTGCCAGCAGCTGGGGGAGCGGGGCCGGGGAGCTGTTTTTT
TRBD1 | TRBJ1-1 | TRBV7-9 | . | CASSRMTGGGNAMNTEAFF | TGTGCCAGCAGTCGGATGACAGGGGGCGGAAACGCAATGAACACTGAAGCTTTCTTT
. | TRBJ1-6 | TRBV4-1 | . | CASSQQQGGNSPLHF | TGCGCCAGCAGCCAACAGCAGGGAGGTAATTCACCCCTCCACTTT
TRBD1 | TRBJ2-1 | TRBV13 | . | CASSPPTGNEQFF | TGTGCCAGCAGCCCCCCGACAGGGAATGAGCAGTTCTTC
. | TRBJ1-6 | TRBV15 | . | CATSWDNPSPLHF | TGTGCCACCAGCTGGGACAACCCATCACCCCTCCACTTT
TRBD1 | TRBJ1-1 | TRBV7-9 | . | CASSSPTGGDPEAFF | TGTGCCAGCAGCTCGCCGACAGGGGGCGACCCTGAAGCTTTCTTT
. | TRBJ2-7 | TRBV5-6 | once | CASSLRDMSYEQYF | TGTGCCAGCAGCCTTAGGGACATGAGCTACGAGCAGTACTTC
. | TRBJ2-4 | TRBV7-9 | . | CASSHILSAKNIQYF | TGTGCCAGCAGCCACATCTTATCCGCCAAAAACATTCAGTACTTC
. | TRBJ2-2 | TRBV19 | . | CASSIAGNLNTGELFF | TGTGCCAGTAGTATAGCAGGTAACCTGAACACCGGGGAGCTGTTTTTT
. | TRBJ1-5 | TRBV21-1 | few | CASSTHPGRTNQPQHF | TGTGCCAGCAGCACACATCCGGGGCGAACGAATCAGCCCCAGCATTTT
TRBD1 | TRBJ1-2 | TRBV29-1 | . | CSVEEGTGGFTNYGYTF | TGCAGCGTTGAGGAGGGGACAGGGGGGTTCACGAACTATGGCTACACCTTC
. | TRBJ1-4 | TRBV5-4 | . | CASSFDGPNEKLFF | TGTGCCAGCAGCTTCGACGGCCCTAATGAAAAACTGTTTTTT
TRBD1 | TRBJ2-7 | TRBV27 | . | CASSQFPRDRGHEQYF | TGTGCCAGCAGTCAATTTCCGCGGGACAGGGGCCACGAGCAGTACTTC
. | TRBJ1-2 | TRBV6-5 | . | CASSSSGSNYGYTF | TGTGCCAGCAGTTCTTCAGGGTCTAACTATGGCTACACCTTC